Listed below are T cell receptor beta chains from one sample, sequenced in a study of post-analysis software for immune sequencing data. MiXCR was run by TCRdb on the PCR reads, yielding one entry per CDR3 protein. In the table there are fewer than 850,000 distinct CDR3 sequences, around 27% of which are singletons. The sequenced sample was blood. All receptors come from a girl aged 5-17 years with multiple sclerosis. CDR3s leave out the opening cysteine and the closing phenylalanine or tryptophan. A clone size is listed for some rows: how often the clone was seen (once, few, many), or a class if it is expanded.

clone size,J gene,V gene,CDR3 length,CDR3 protein
few,TRBJ2-1,TRBV7-2,13,ASSAPDRKWNEQF
.,TRBJ1-4,TRBV20-1,14,RDRIRSGTFNEKLF
.,TRBJ1-3,TRBV15,11,ATSRVGGNTIY
.,TRBJ2-3,TRBV5-1,13,ASSSNSGRTDTQY
few,TRBJ2-1,TRBV28,13,ASSSTASPYNEQF
few,.,TRBV6-2/TRBV6-3,9,ASDRGREQY
.,TRBJ1-4,TRBV6-5,14,ASSSPAGATNEKLF
few,TRBJ2-1,TRBV25-1,11,ASRRTGINEQF
once,TRBJ1-2,TRBV12-3/TRBV12-4,12,AGSSRDRVEGYT
few,TRBJ2-1,TRBV6-2/TRBV6-3,13,ASSYSTGLIDEQF
once,.,TRBV19,11,ASSMVPGSEQY
.,TRBJ2-5,TRBV5-1,15,ASSWTASDPGGKTQY
.,TRBJ1-5,TRBV28,10,ASTQTHQPQH
.,TRBJ2-3,TRBV7-9,15,TSILDGLAKATDTQY
.,TRBJ2-5,TRBV9,13,ASSVSGTTQETQY
once,TRBJ1-2,TRBV7-2,12,ASSLPTPTYGYT
many,TRBJ2-5,TRBV7-2,14,ASSLAPGLGRETQY
few,TRBJ2-7,TRBV14,13,ASSQDRSPIDEQY
.,TRBJ2-5,TRBV4-3,14,ASSQGASGYQETQY
.,TRBJ2-7,TRBV20-1,9,SAMTGPKQY
few,TRBJ1-3,TRBV5-1,15,ASSLAGQKSSGNTIY
.,TRBJ1-1,TRBV29-1,11,SVAPGGNTEAF
few,TRBJ1-5,TRBV6-5,13,ASSSRGDSNQPQH
.,TRBJ2-5,TRBV7-9,15,ASSLAVGRTEQETQY